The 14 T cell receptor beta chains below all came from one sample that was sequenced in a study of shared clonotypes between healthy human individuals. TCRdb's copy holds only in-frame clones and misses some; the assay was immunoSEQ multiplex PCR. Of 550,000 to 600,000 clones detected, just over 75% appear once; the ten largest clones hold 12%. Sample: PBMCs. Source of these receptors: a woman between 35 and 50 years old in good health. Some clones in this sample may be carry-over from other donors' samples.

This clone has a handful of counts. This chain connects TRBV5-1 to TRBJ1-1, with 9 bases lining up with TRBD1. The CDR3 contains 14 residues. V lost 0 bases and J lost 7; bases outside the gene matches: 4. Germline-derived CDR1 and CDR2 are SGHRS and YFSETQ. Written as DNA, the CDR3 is TGCGCCAGCAGCTTGGGGCCGGGACAGGGTGAAGCTTTCTTT. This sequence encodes CASSLGPGQGEAFF.

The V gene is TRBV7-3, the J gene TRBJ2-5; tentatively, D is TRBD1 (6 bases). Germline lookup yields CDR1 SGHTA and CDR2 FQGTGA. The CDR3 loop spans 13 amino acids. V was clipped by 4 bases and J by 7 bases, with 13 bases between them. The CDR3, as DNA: TGTGCCAGCAGCTCCAGGGACAACTGGACCCAGTACTTC. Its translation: CASSSRDNWTQYF.

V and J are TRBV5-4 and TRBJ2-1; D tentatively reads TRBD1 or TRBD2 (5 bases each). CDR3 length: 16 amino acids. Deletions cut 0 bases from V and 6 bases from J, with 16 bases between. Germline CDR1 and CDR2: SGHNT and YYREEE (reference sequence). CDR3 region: CASSLAERGSSNEQFF. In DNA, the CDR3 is TGTGCCAGCAGCTTGGCCGAGAGGGGATCTAGCAATGAGCAGTTCTTC.

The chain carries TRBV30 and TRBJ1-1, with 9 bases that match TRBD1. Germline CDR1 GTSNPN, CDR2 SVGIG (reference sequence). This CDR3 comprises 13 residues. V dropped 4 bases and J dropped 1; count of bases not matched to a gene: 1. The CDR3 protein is CAWNRGPNTEAFF. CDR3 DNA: TGTGCCTGGAACAGGGGGCCGAACACTGAAGCTTTCTTT.

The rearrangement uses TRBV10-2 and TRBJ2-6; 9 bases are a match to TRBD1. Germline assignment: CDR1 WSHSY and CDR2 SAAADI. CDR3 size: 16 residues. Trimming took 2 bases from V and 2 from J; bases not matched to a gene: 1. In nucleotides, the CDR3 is TGCGCCAGCAGTGAGAGGACAGGGGCTGGGGCCAACGTCCTGACTTTC. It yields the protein CASSERTGAGANVLTF.

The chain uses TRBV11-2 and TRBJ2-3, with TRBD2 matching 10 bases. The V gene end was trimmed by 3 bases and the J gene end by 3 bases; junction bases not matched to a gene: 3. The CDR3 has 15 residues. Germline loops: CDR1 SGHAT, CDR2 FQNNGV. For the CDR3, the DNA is TGTGCCAGCAGCTTCAGCGGGAGGGTAACAGATACGCAGTATTTT. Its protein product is CASSFSGRVTDTQYF.

CDR3 sequence reads: CASSLVASGLFQETQYF. The DNA of the CDR3 is TGTGCCAGCAGCTTAGTGGCTAGCGGGTTGTTCCAAGAGACCCAGTACTTC. The chain links TRBV7-2 to TRBJ2-5, with TRBD2 identical over 8 bases. The CDR3 sequence is 17 residues long. J gave up 1 base and V 1 base, and 8 bases lay outside the gene matches. Germline V gene data show CDR1 as SGHTA and CDR2 as FQGNSA.

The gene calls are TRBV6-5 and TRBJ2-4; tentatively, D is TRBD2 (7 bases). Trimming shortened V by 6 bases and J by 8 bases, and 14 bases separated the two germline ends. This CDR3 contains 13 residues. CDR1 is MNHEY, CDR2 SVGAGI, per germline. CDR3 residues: CASRPGGRDIQYF. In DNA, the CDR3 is TGTGCCAGCAGGCCGGGGGGCAGAGACATTCAGTACTTC.

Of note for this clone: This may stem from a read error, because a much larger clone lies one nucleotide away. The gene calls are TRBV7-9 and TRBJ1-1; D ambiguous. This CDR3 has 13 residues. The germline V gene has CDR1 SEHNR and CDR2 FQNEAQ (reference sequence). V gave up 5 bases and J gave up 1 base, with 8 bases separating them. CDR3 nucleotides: TGTGCCAGCAGCCAAGGTGGGAACACTGAAGCTTTCTTT. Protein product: CASSQGGNTEAFF.

This chain's CDR3 is CASSFLRYSPYEQYF. Here the CDR3 DNA reads TGTGCCAGCAGTTTCCTCCGCTACTCACCCTACGAGCAGTACTTC. V usage is TRBV21-1 and J usage is TRBJ2-7; the table assigns TRBD2, which was not confirmed against the DNA. TRBV21-1 is annotated as a pseudogene. This CDR3 is built from 15 residues.

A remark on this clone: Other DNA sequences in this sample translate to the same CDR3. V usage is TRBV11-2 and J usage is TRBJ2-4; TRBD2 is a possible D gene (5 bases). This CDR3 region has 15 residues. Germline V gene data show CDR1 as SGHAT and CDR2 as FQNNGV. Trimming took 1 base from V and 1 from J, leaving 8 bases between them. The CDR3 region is CASSLVRGAKNIQYF. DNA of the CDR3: TGTGCCAGCAGCTTAGTACGAGGGGCCAAAAACATTCAGTACTTC.

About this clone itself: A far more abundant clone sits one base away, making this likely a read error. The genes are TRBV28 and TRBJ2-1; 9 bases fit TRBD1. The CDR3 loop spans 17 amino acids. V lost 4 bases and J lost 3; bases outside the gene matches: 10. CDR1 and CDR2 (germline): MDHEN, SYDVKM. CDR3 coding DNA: TGTGCCAGCAGTTCGCTCTTCGGGACAGGGTTCTACAATGAGCAGTTCTTC. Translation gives CASSSLFGTGFYNEQFF.

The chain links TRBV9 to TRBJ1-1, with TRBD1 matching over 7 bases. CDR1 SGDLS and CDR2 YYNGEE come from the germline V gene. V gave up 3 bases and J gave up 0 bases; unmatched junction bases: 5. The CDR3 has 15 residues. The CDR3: CASSATGNLNTEAFF. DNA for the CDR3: TGTGCCAGCAGCGCGACAGGGAACTTGAACACTGAAGCTTTCTTT.

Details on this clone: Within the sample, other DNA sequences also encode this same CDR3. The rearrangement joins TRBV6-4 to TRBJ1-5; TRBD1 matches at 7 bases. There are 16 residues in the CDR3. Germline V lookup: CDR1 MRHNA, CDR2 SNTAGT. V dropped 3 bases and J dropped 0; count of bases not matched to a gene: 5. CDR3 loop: CASSEAGGDSNQPQHF. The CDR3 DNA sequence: TGTGCCAGCAGTGAGGCAGGGGGTGATAGCAATCAGCCCCAGCATTTT.